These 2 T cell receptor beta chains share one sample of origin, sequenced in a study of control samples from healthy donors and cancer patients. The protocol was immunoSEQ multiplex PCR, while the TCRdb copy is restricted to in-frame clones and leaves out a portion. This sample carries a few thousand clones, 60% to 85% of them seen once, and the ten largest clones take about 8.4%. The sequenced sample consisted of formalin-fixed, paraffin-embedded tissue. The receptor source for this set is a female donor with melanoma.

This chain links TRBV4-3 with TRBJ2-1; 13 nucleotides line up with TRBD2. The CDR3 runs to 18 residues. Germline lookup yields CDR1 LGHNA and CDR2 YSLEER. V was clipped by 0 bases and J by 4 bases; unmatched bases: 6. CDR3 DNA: TGCGCCAGCAGCCAAGACCCCTGGACTAGCGGGGGTTACAATGAGCAGTTCTTC. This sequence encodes CASSQDPWTSGGYNEQFF.

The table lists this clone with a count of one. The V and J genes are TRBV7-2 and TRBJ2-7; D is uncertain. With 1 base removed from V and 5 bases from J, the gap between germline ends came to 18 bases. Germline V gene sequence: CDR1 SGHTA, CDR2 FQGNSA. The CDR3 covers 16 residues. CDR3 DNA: TGTGCCAGCAGCTTAGTATCAGCGTTGGGTACCAACGAGCAGTACTTC. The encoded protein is CASSLVSALGTNEQYF. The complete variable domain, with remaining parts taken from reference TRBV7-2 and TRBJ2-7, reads GAGVSQSPSNKVTEKGKDVELRCDPISGHTALYWYRQSLGQGLEFLIYFQGNSAPDKSGLPSDRFSAERTGGSVSTLTIQRTQQEDSAVYLCASSLVSALGTNEQYFGPGTRLTVT.